Sequencing of this T cell receptor (beta chain) was carried out in a study of blood T cell repertoires in COVID-19. Study information: COVID-19 samples collected from the United States, Italy and Spain covered acute and convalescent phases. PBMCs, B-cell-depleted T cells, or T cells provided the cDNA or gDNA that made up the material.

CDR1 and CDR2 from the germline V gene are SGHRS and YFSETQ. The CDR3 runs to 15 residues. The J segment lost 2 bases and the V segment lost 6 bases, leaving 7 bases of the junction unmatched. Followed over time, Seattle patients had been enrolled while infection was active. Original methodology: Estimation of nucleated cell counts relied on the amplification of reference gene primers. The table came from immunoSEQ multiplex PCR; TCRdb's copy has only in-frame clones and leaves some out. The D gene and trimming were derived from the DNA, and the V and J assignments and clone size from that table. The sample carries 300,000 to 350,000 clones, about nine tenths recorded once.

This TCR came from a woman aged 70-85 years with COVID-19, enrolled during active disease. The sequencing sample was made of peripheral blood. This chain joins TRBV5-1 and TRBJ1-4, with 7 bases lining up with TRBD1. The CDR3 protein is CASKAGTDTNEKLFF. CDR3 in DNA: TGCGCCAGCAAGGCAGGGACAGACACTAATGAAAAACTGTTTTTT.